One sample yielded the 18 T cell receptor beta chains listed below, sequenced in a study of blood T cell repertoires in COVID-19. The protocol was immunoSEQ multiplex PCR, while the TCRdb copy is restricted to in-frame clones and leaves out a portion. The data show roughly 290,000 clones, 75% to 90% seen once. The specimen was PBMCs or T cells enriched from blood (not recorded which). These receptors came from a woman aged 40 to 50 who had recovered from COVID-19.

The chain carries TRBV11-2 and TRBJ1-2; TRBD1 matches 10 bases. In germline, CDR1 is SGHAT, CDR2 FQNNGV. V shed 5 bases and J 4 bases; nucleotides not matched to a gene: 13. The CDR3 runs 17 residues. The CDR3 bases are TGTGCCAGCAGCAGACCGGGACAGGGGAGTTTAGGCTATGGCTACACCTTC. Protein sequence: CASSRPGQGSLGYGYTF. Drawing the rest from reference TRBV11-2 and TRBJ1-2, the complete variable domain is EAGVAQSPRYKIIEKRQSVAFWCNPISGHATLYWYQQILGQGPKLLIQFQNNGVVDDSQLPKDRFSAERLKGVDSTLKIQPAKLEDSAVYLCASSRPGQGSLGYGYTFGSGTRLTVV.

This chain connects TRBV4-2 to TRBJ2-2; D gene unclear. Per germline, CDR1 LGHNA and CDR2 YNFKEQ. Deletions cut 5 bases from V and 6 bases from J, with 10 bases between. The length of the CDR3 is 13 residues. The CDR3 coding sequence is TGTGCCAGCAGCATTAGTACTGCCGGGGAGCTGTTTTTT. Amino acids: CASSISTAGELFF.

The gene calls are TRBV2 and TRBJ2-3; D might be TRBD2 (6 bases). Deletions cut 8 bases from V and 2 bases from J, with 17 bases between. CDR3 length equals 15 residues. The germline V gene encodes CDR1 SNHLY and CDR2 FYNNEI. The CDR3 bases are TGTGCCAGCCTCGGATATAGCGGCCCCACAGATACGCAGTATTTT. Protein product: CASLGYSGPTDTQYF. Full variable domain (rest looked up from reference TRBV2 and TRBJ2-3): EPEVTQTPSHQVTQMGQEVILRCVPISNHLYFYWYRQILGQKVEFLVSFYNNEISEKSEIFDDQFSVERPDGSNFTLKIRSTKLEDSAMYFCASLGYSGPTDTQYFGPGTRLTVL.

The chain uses TRBV6-5 and TRBJ1-6; D gene ambiguous. Germline-derived CDR1 and CDR2 are MNHEY and SVGAGI. The CDR3 is 16 amino acids. V lost 4 bases and J lost 3, with 13 bases in between. Here the CDR3 reads CASSLNIPYYNSPLHF. The DNA of the CDR3 is TGTGCCAGCAGTTTAAATATCCCGTACTATAATTCACCCCTCCACTTT.

The chain has TRBV7-3 and TRBJ1-1; possibly TRBD1 for D (5 bases). This CDR3 spans 16 amino acids. Germline CDR1 and CDR2: SGHTA and FQGTGA. The V and J ends lost 5 bases and 0 bases respectively, with 16 bases between them. CDR3: CASSARDWIMNTEAFF. CDR3 bases: TGTGCCAGCAGCGCGAGGGACTGGATCATGAACACTGAAGCTTTCTTT.

The CDR3 bases are TGTGCCAGCAGTGCCCAGACAGGGGGGGATGAAGCTTTCTTT. Its translation: CASSAQTGGDEAFF. This chain joins TRBV2 and TRBJ1-1; TRBD1 aligns across 9 bases. Losses at the gene ends were 4 bases for V and 7 bases for J; bases not matched to a gene: 7. CDR1 SNHLY and CDR2 FYNNEI come from the germline V gene. The CDR3 runs to 14 residues. Full variable domain (rest looked up from reference TRBV2 and TRBJ1-1): EPEVTQTPSHQVTQMGQEVILRCVPISNHLYFYWYRQILGQKVEFLVSFYNNEISEKSEIFDDQFSVERPDGSNFTLKIRSTKLEDSAMYFCASSAQTGGDEAFFGQGTRLTVV.

This clone was seen a handful of times. The J gene is TRBJ2-2, the V gene TRBV18, with D perhaps matching TRBD1 (5 bases). CDR1 is KGHSH and CDR2 is LQKENI in the germline V gene. The CDR3 has 15 residues. V lost 6 bases and J lost 4, with 15 bases in between. The CDR3 DNA is TGTGCCAGCTCTCCCAGGGATGACAGCACCGGGGAGCTGTTTTTT. It specifies CASSPRDDSTGELFF.

The J gene is TRBJ1-1, the V gene TRBV18; possible D gene TRBD1, 5 bases. Germline CDR1 KGHSH, CDR2 LQKENI. The V gene lost 3 bases and the J gene lost 5 bases, with 13 bases spanning the gap. This CDR3 has 14 residues. The DNA of the CDR3 is TGTGCCAGCTCACCTCGACAGTTACAAACTGAAGCTTTCTTT. Translated: CASSPRQLQTEAFF. Variable domain in full (rest from reference TRBV18 and TRBJ1-1): NAGVMQNPRHLVRRRGQEARLRCSPMKGHSHVYWYRQLPEEGLKFMVYLQKENIIDESGMPKERFSAEFPKEGPSILRIQQVVRGDSAAYFCASSPRQLQTEAFFGQGTRLTVV.

The V gene is TRBV3-1 (or the pseudogene TRBV3-2), the J gene TRBJ2-1; the D gene is possibly TRBD2 (6 bases). Trimming shortened V by 6 bases and J by 4 bases, and 19 bases separated the two germline ends. This CDR3 comprises 16 residues. Germline CDR1 reads LGHDT; CDR2 reads YNNKEL (reference sequence). The chain's CDR3 is CASRHTRTNTYNEQFF. For the CDR3, the DNA is TGTGCCAGCAGACATACTCGGACTAACACATACAATGAGCAGTTCTTC.

The chain is built from TRBV7-2 and TRBJ1-5; 9 bases align to TRBD1. CDR1 is SGHTA and CDR2 is FQGNSA in the germline V gene. CDR3 size: 16 residues. V shed 4 bases and J 6 bases; nucleotides not matched to a gene: 10. The CDR3 sequence: CASSSRLQGASQPQHF. In nucleotides, the CDR3 is TGTGCCAGCAGCTCCCGATTACAGGGGGCAAGTCAGCCCCAGCATTTT.

The chain recombines TRBV6-1 with TRBJ1-2; D not resolved. Germline lookup yields CDR1 MNHNS and CDR2 SASEGT. The ends were cut back, 1 base at V and 4 bases at J, with 13 bases in the middle. This CDR3 region has 15 residues. The chain's CDR3 is CASSEGTGLGYGYTF. DNA of the CDR3: TGTGCCAGCAGTGAAGGTACGGGTCTTGGCTATGGCTACACCTTC.

The chain is built from TRBV7-8 and TRBJ1-1, with 9 nucleotides matching TRBD1. This CDR3 spans 14 amino acids. Looked up from germline, CDR1 is SGHVS and CDR2 is FQNEAQ. Germline trimming cut 4 bases from V and 2 bases from J; bases unmatched to any gene: 2. DNA for the CDR3: TGTGCCAGCAGCTGGGGACAGGGTAACACTGAAGCTTTCTTT. Translating it yields CASSWGQGNTEAFF. The entire variable domain, with the rest obtained from reference TRBV7-8 and TRBJ1-1, is as follows: GAGVSQSPRYKVAKRGQDVALRCDPISGHVSLFWYQQALGQGPEFLTYFQNEAQLDKSGLPSDRFFAERPEGSVSTLKIQRTQQEDSAVYLCASSWGQGNTEAFFGQGTRLTVV.

For this clone: At one of its ends the junction is not consistent with the germline gene, which may arise from a read error. The chain uses TRBV6-2 or TRBV6-3 and TRBJ1-6; TRBD1 is a possible D gene (5 bases). The CDR3 length is 12 residues. Germline CDR1 MNHEY, CDR2 SVGEGT. The CDR3 bases are TGTGCCAACAGTTACTCGATGGGGCTATTCCACTTT. Translated: CANSYSMGLFHF.

To note about this clone: The sample holds other DNA sequences that translate to the same CDR3. V gene TRBV5-1 combines with J gene TRBJ2-2, with TRBD2 identical over 7 bases. The germline V gene encodes CDR1 SGHRS and CDR2 YFSETQ. V gave up 0 bases and J gave up 3 bases; unmatched junction bases: 2. The CDR3 contains 15 residues. CDR3 bases: TGCGCCAGCAGCTTGGCGCTAGCGGACACCGGGGAGCTGTTTTTT. Residues: CASSLALADTGELFF.

This chain joins TRBV7-9 and TRBJ2-3; D remains ambiguous. V lost 5 bases, J lost 5 bases, and 17 bases lay in between. Germline assignment: CDR1 SEHNR and CDR2 FQNEAQ (reference sequence). CDR3 length: 15 amino acids. CDR3 sequence reads: CASSRYSPPGDTQYF. CDR3 nucleotide sequence: TGTGCCAGCAGCCGTTATAGCCCCCCTGGAGATACGCAGTATTTT.

The chain couples TRBV21-1 to TRBJ2-5; the tabulated D call, TRBD2, remains unverified against the DNA. TRBV21-1 is reported as a pseudogene. The CDR3 is 17 residues long. The CDR3 is CASSTKAARPEGETQYF. In nucleotides, the CDR3 is TGTGCCAGCAGCACCAAAGCGGCCAGGCCGGAGGGGGAGACCCAGTACTTC.

This clone was observed a few times. The gene calls are TRBV4-3 and TRBJ1-1; the D is unclear. Germline V gene lookup returns CDR1 LGHNA and CDR2 YSLEER. The CDR3 totals 13 residues. V was cut by 4 bases and J by 3 bases, with 9 bases left in between. The CDR3 reads CASSPHADTEAFF. The CDR3 DNA is TGCGCCAGCAGCCCCCACGCGGACACTGAAGCTTTCTTT.

The genes are TRBV2 and TRBJ2-2; TRBD1 matches at 7 bases. The CDR3 is made up of 16 amino acids. With V trimmed by 6 bases and J by 4 bases, 11 bases remained unmatched. Germline values: CDR1 SNHLY, CDR2 FYNNEI. The chain's CDR3 is CASSRTGYLGTGELFF. The CDR3, as DNA: TGTGCCAGCAGCCGGACAGGCTACTTGGGCACCGGGGAGCTGTTTTTT. Using reference TRBV2 and TRBJ2-2 for the parts outside the CDR3, the full variable domain is EPEVTQTPSHQVTQMGQEVILRCVPISNHLYFYWYRQILGQKVEFLVSFYNNEISEKSEIFDDQFSVERPDGSNFTLKIRSTKLEDSAMYFCASSRTGYLGTGELFFGEGSRLTVL.